This T cell receptor (beta chain) was found in a study of cytomegalovirus exposure and HLA in healthy donors. Study at large: It was reported in a later analysis that the same platform had been used for the 120 or so validation repertoires as for the roughly 710 first-cohort repertoires.

V was pared by 4 bases and J by 3 bases, with 14 bases of the junction left unmatched. CDR3 length: 18 amino acids. Germline CDR1 and CDR2: SGHRS and YFSETQ. Overall study findings and caveats: There were under 200 TCR beta chains listed as cytomegalovirus-associated. Diagnosis of cytomegalovirus status made by the classifier reportedly showed high specificity and sensitivity. In vitro assays verified that three CMV-associated chains recognized CMV antigens specifically.

Notes on this clone: What it recognizes is unknown.

Sequenced by immunoSEQ multiplex PCR; TCRdb stores in-frame clones only, minus some. The profile covers 35,000 to 50,000 clones, with approximately 93% appearing a single time and 2% to 2.5% taken by the ten largest. The receptor's source is a woman aged 18 to 35 in good health and CMV-seronegative. The chain has TRBV5-1 and TRBJ2-5; 11 bases match TRBD2. Sequencing input: PBMCs. CDR3 in DNA: TGCGCCAGCAGCCCACAAGCTAGCGGGGGGACAACTAAAGAGACCCAGTACTTC. It yields the protein CASSPQASGGTTKETQYF.